The 20 T cell receptor beta chains in this list originate from one sample, sequenced in a study of T cell changes during pregnancy in multiple sclerosis. Clones were read by immunoSEQ multiplex PCR, and TCRdb kept only the in-frame ones, dropping some. The table lists about 67,000 clones, 90% of them singletons, with more than 1.4% in the top ten. This sample comprised peripheral blood, obtained in the third trimester of pregnancy. These receptors came from a female donor with multiple sclerosis, enrolled in a pregnancy study.

The rearrangement joins TRBV12-5 to TRBJ1-4, with a possible D match to TRBD1 (5 bases). The CDR3 has 13 amino acids. CDR1 is LGHNT and CDR2 is FRNRAP in the germline V gene. The V and J ends lost 6 bases and 8 bases respectively, with 13 bases between them. The DNA for the CDR3 is TGTGCTAGTGGCCAGATTGACAGAGAAAAACTGTTTTTT. Translating gives CASGQIDREKLFF.

The chain links TRBV7-6 to TRBJ2-5; D is possibly TRBD2 (6 bases). The CDR3 totals 14 residues. V was clipped by 5 bases and J by 5 bases, with 15 bases between them. Looked up from germline, CDR1 is SGHVS and CDR2 is FNYEAQ. The CDR3 spells CASSPGTSGETQYF. CDR3 nucleotide sequence: TGTGCCAGCAGCCCCGGGACTTCAGGGGAGACCCAGTACTTC.

The chain combines TRBV18 with TRBJ1-1, with TRBD1 matching over 7 bases. J was trimmed by 5 bases and V by 3 bases; bases with no gene match: 6. The CDR3 is made up of 14 amino acids. Germline CDR1 is KGHSH and CDR2 is LQKENI. The CDR3 region has the DNA TGTGCCAGCTCACCGCAGGGGGGACGGACTGAAGCTTTCTTT. This gives the protein CASSPQGGRTEAFF.

This chain joins TRBV11-3 and TRBJ1-1; the D is unclear. From germline, CDR1 is SGHNT and CDR2 YENEEA. CDR3 size: 14 residues. V lost 1 base to trimming and J lost 1 base, with 7 bases between them. The CDR3 here is CASSLGAGNTEAFF. CDR3 DNA: TGTGCCAGCAGCTTAGGGGCAGGGAACACTGAAGCTTTCTTT.

This clone was detected only once. V usage is TRBV6-1 and J usage is TRBJ1-5; perhaps TRBD1 as D (5 bases). Trimming pared 7 bases from V and 0 bases from J, leaving 7 bases between. The germline V gene has CDR1 MNHNS and CDR2 SASEGT. The length of the CDR3 is 13 residues. The CDR3: CASMDTSNQPQHF. CDR3 bases: TGTGCCAGCATGGACACTAGCAATCAGCCCCAGCATTTT.

V usage is TRBV5-6 and J usage is TRBJ1-1, with D uncertain. Germline lookup yields CDR1 SGHDT and CDR2 YYEEEE. This CDR3 region has 12 residues. Trimming pared 0 bases from V and 7 bases from J, leaving 7 bases between. CDR3 protein: CASSLVRGEAFF. The DNA for the CDR3 is TGTGCCAGCAGCTTGGTTAGAGGTGAAGCTTTCTTT.

This chain connects TRBV5-1 to TRBJ2-5; 9 bases agree with TRBD2. The V gene end was trimmed by 2 bases and the J gene end by 5 bases; junction bases not matched to a gene: 7. CDR1 is SGHRS, CDR2 YFSETQ, per germline. The CDR3 contains 15 residues. DNA of the CDR3: TGCGCCAGCAGCTTTAGCGGGGGCCTGGGCGAGACCCAGTACTTC. Translated: CASSFSGGLGETQYF. Using reference TRBV5-1 and TRBJ2-5 for the parts outside the CDR3, the full variable domain is KAGVTQTPRYLIKTRGQQVTLSCSPISGHRSVSWYQQTPGQGLQFLFEYFSETQRNKGNFPGRFSGRQFSNSRSEMNVSTLELGDSALYLCASSFSGGLGETQYFGPGTRLLVL.

The chain is built from TRBV2 and TRBJ1-5; 8 bases line up with TRBD1. Germline V gene data show CDR1 as SNHLY and CDR2 as FYNNEI. The V gene end was trimmed by 4 bases and the J gene end by 6 bases; junction bases not matched to a gene: 5. CDR3 length: 14 residues. CDR3 residues: CASSASGGGQPQHF. CDR3 nucleotides: TGTGCCAGCAGTGCCTCAGGGGGCGGTCAGCCCCAGCATTTT. Full variable domain (missing parts from reference TRBV2 and TRBJ1-5): EPEVTQTPSHQVTQMGQEVILRCVPISNHLYFYWYRQILGQKVEFLVSFYNNEISEKSEIFDDQFSVERPDGSNFTLKIRSTKLEDSAMYFCASSASGGGQPQHFGDGTRLSIL.

The V and J genes are TRBV2 and TRBJ2-3, with 7 bases lining up with TRBD1. CDR3 length: 15 amino acids. The V gene end was trimmed by 8 bases and the J gene end by 6 bases; junction bases not matched to a gene: 14. Germline assignment: CDR1 SNHLY and CDR2 FYNNEI. The CDR3 region has the DNA TGTGCCAGCCAACCAGAGACAGGGCCGGGGGATACGCAGTATTTT. The encoded protein is CASQPETGPGDTQYF.

The genes are TRBV28 and TRBJ2-5; D is uncertain. This CDR3 contains 14 residues. Germline assignment: CDR1 MDHEN and CDR2 SYDVKM. Trimming shortened V by 6 bases and J by 6 bases, and 17 bases separated the two germline ends. CDR3 bases: TGTGCCAGCAGCCTTGGGCAGGCCCCCAAGACCCAGTACTTC. Translation: CASSLGQAPKTQYF.

J is TRBJ2-7 and V is TRBV5-1; D gene unclear. Germline loops: CDR1 SGHRS, CDR2 YFSETQ. Trimming pared 0 bases from V and 9 bases from J, leaving 13 bases between. This CDR3 spans 13 amino acids. The CDR3 sequence: CASSLVGQAAQYF. DNA for the CDR3: TGCGCCAGCAGCTTGGTGGGTCAGGCCGCGCAGTACTTC.

The V call is TRBV7-2, the J call TRBJ1-3; TRBD1 aligns across 8 bases. V trimming: 3 bases; J trimming: 4 bases; junction bases outside the gene matches: 8. CDR1 and CDR2 from the germline V gene are SGHTA and FQGNSA. There are 16 residues in the CDR3. CDR3 nucleotide sequence: TGTGCCAGCAGCTTCGGATCCGGACAGGGAGGAAACACCATATATTTT. Translated: CASSFGSGQGGNTIYF.

V is TRBV5-1 and J is TRBJ1-1; D is perhaps TRBD1 (5 bases). The CDR3 has 14 amino acids. V was pared by 0 bases and J by 9 bases, with 15 bases between. CDR1 and CDR2 from the germline V gene are SGHRS and YFSETQ. CDR3 sequence (DNA): TGCGCCAGCAGCTTGGCGGTAGGCGGGGCACAAGCTTTCTTT. Translation gives CASSLAVGGAQAFF.

This chain connects TRBV6-5 to TRBJ2-6, with 7 bases aligning to TRBD2. The V segment lost 6 bases and the J segment 2 bases; nucleotides outside the gene matches: 1. The CDR3 is 14 amino acids. Germline loops: CDR1 MNHEY, CDR2 SVGAGI. The CDR3 loop is CASRGGAGANVLTF. In nucleotides, the CDR3 is TGTGCCAGCAGGGGGGGGGCTGGGGCCAACGTCCTGACTTTC.

This chain connects TRBV6-6 to TRBJ2-7; 7 bases map to TRBD1. V was pared by 5 bases and J by 3 bases, with 10 bases of the junction left unmatched. From germline, CDR1 is MNHNY and CDR2 SVGAGI (reference sequence). The CDR3 contains 15 residues. The CDR3 is CASSLPPGQSYEQYF. In nucleotides, the CDR3 is TGTGCCAGCAGTCTACCACCGGGACAGAGCTACGAGCAGTACTTC.

This clone turned up a few times. The chain has TRBV27 and TRBJ1-1; D call uncertain. This CDR3 is built from 13 residues. V was cut by 3 bases and J by 3 bases, with 8 bases left in between. Germline assignment: CDR1 MNHEY and CDR2 SMNVEV (reference sequence). For the CDR3, the DNA is TGTGCCAGCAGTTTGGCCAGATACACTGAAGCTTTCTTT. Translated: CASSLARYTEAFF.

The chain couples TRBV19 to TRBJ2-3, with D tentatively TRBD2 (6 bases). Germline values: CDR1 LNHDA, CDR2 SQIVND (reference sequence). This CDR3 contains 13 residues. Trimming took 9 bases from V and 1 from J, leaving 11 bases between them. This chain's CDR3 is CASQSSGTDTQYF. As DNA, the CDR3 is TGTGCCAGCCAATCTAGCGGCACAGATACGCAGTATTTT.

The V call is TRBV5-6, the J call TRBJ1-1; D is possibly TRBD1 (5 bases). V was clipped by 0 bases and J by 4 bases, with 10 bases between them. There are 14 residues in the CDR3. Looked up from germline, CDR1 is SGHDT and CDR2 is YYEEEE. This CDR3 reads CASSLVPGGTEAFF. The CDR3 coding sequence is TGTGCCAGCAGCTTGGTTCCCGGGGGCACTGAAGCTTTCTTT.

The gene calls are TRBV11-3 and TRBJ1-2; 7 bases fit TRBD1. Germline V gene sequence: CDR1 SGHNT, CDR2 YENEEA. The CDR3 covers 13 residues. J lost 8 bases, V lost 4 bases, and 7 bases had no gene match. CDR3 region: CASSSPTGSGYTF. Here the CDR3 DNA reads TGTGCCAGCAGCTCACCGACAGGGAGCGGCTACACCTTC.

The V and J genes are TRBV27 and TRBJ2-1, with 9 positions matching TRBD1. The CDR3 extends over 17 amino acids. Germline V gene sequence: CDR1 MNHEY, CDR2 SMNVEV (reference sequence). J lost 6 bases, V lost 3 bases, and 12 bases had no gene match. CDR3 sequence: CASSFFPPGQGINEQFF. CDR3 nucleotides: TGTGCCAGCAGTTTCTTCCCCCCGGGACAGGGTATCAATGAGCAGTTCTTC.